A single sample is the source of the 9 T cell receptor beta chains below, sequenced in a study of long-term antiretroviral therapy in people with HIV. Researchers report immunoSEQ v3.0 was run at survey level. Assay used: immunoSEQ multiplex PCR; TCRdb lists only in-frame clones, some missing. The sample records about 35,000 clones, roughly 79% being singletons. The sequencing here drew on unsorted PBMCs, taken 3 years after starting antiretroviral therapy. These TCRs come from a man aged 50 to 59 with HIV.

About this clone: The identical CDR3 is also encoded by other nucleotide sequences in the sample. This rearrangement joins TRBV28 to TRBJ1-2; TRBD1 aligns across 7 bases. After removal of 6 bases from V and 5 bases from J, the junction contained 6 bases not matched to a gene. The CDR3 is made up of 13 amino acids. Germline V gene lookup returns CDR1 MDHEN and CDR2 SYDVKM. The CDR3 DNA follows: TGTGCCAGCAGAAGACAGGGAGATTATGGCTACACCTTC. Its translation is CASRRQGDYGYTF.

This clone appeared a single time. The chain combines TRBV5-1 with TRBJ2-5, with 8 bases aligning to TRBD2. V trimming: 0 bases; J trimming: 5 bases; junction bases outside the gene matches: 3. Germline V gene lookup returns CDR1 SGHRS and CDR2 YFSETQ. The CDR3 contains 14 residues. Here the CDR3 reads CASSLGAGEETQYF. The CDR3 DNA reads TGCGCCAGCAGCTTGGGAGCGGGGGAGGAGACCCAGTACTTC. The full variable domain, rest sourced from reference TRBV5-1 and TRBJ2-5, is KAGVTQTPRYLIKTRGQQVTLSCSPISGHRSVSWYQQTPGQGLQFLFEYFSETQRNKGNFPGRFSGRQFSNSRSEMNVSTLELGDSALYLCASSLGAGEETQYFGPGTRLLVL.

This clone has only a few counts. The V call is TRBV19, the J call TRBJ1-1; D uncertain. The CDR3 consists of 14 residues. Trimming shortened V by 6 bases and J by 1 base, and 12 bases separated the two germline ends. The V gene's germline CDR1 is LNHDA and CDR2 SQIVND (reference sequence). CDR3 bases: TGTGCCAGTAGATACCGGGGTGGGAACACTGAAGCTTTCTTT. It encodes CASRYRGGNTEAFF.

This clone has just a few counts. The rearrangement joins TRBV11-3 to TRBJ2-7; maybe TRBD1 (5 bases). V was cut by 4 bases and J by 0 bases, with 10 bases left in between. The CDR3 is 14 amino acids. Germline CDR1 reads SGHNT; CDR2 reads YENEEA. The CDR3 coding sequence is TGTGCCAGCAGCTCCTGGGGCGGCTCCTACGAGCAGTACTTC. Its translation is CASSSWGGSYEQYF.

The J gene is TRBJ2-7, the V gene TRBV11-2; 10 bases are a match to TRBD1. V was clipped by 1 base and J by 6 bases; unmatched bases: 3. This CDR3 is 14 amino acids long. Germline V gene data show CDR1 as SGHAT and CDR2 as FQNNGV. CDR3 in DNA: TGTGCCAGCAGCTTAGGAGGACAGGGGGGCGAGCAGTACTTC. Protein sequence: CASSLGGQGGEQYF.

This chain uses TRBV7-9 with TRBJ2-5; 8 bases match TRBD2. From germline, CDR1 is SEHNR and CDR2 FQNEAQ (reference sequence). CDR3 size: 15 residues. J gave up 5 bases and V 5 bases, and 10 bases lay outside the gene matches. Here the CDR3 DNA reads TGTGCCAGCAGCCCGACGGGGGGGAGGATGGAGACCCAGTACTTC. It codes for CASSPTGGRMETQYF.

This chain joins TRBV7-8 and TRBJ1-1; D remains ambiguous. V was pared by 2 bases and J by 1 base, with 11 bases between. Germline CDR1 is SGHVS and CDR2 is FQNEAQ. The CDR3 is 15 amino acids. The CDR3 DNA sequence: TGTGCCAGCAGCTTAAACTTACAACCGAACACTGAAGCTTTCTTT. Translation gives CASSLNLQPNTEAFF.

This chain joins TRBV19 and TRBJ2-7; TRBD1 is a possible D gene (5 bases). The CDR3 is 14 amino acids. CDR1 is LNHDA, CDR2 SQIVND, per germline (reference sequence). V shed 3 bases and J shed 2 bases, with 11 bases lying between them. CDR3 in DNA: TGTGCCAGTAGTATGACCCAGGGAACCTACGAGCAGTACTTC. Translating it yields CASSMTQGTYEQYF.

Here the CDR3 reads CASGLGGANVLTF. The CDR3 nucleotides are TGTGCCAGCGGATTAGGGGGGGCCAACGTCCTGACTTTC. The V and J genes are TRBV5-6 and TRBJ2-6; D uncertain. CDR1 and CDR2 from the germline V gene are SGHDT and YYEEEE. V was clipped by 7 bases and J by 4 bases, with 9 bases between them. The CDR3 runs 13 residues. The whole variable domain, filled in from reference TRBV5-6 and TRBJ2-6, reads DAGVTQSPTHLIKTRGQQVTLRCSPKSGHDTVSWYQQALGQGPQFIFQYYEEEERQRGNFPDRFSGHQFPNYSSELNVNALLLGDSALYLCASGLGGANVLTFGAGSRLTVL.